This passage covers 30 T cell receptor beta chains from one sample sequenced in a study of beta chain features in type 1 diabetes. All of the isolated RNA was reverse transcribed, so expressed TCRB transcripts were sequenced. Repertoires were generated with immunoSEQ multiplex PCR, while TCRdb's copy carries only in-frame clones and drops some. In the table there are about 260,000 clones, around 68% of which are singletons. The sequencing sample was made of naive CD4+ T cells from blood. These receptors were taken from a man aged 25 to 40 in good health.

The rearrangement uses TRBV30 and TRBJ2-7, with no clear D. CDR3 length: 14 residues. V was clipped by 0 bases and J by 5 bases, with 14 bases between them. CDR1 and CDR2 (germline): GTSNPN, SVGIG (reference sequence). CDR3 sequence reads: CAWSVFLGNDEQYF. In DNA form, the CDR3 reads TGTGCCTGGAGTGTTTTCCTGGGAAATGACGAGCAGTACTTC.

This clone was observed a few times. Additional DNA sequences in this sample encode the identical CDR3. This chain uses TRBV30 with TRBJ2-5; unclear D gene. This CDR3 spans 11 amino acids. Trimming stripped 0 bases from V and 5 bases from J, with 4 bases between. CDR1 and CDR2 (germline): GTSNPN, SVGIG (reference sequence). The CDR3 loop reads CAWSVRETQYF. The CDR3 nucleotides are TGTGCCTGGAGTGTACGGGAGACCCAGTACTTC.

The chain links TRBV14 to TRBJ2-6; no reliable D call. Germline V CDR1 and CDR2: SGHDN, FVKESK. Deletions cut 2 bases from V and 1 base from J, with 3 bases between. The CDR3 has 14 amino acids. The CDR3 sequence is CASSQTSGANVLTF. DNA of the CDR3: TGTGCCAGCAGCCAAACTTCTGGGGCCAACGTCCTGACTTTC.

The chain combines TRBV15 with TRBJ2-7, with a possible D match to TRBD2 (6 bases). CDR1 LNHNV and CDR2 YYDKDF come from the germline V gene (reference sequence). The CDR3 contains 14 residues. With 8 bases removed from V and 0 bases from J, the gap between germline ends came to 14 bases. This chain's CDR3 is CATGGGRPSYEQYF. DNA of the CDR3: TGTGCCACCGGGGGTGGGAGGCCCTCCTACGAGCAGTACTTC.

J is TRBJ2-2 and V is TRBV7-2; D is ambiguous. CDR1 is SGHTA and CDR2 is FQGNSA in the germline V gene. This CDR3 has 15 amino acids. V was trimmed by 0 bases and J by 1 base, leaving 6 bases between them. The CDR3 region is CASSLALLNTGELFF. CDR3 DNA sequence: TGTGCCAGCAGCTTAGCGCTTCTGAACACCGGGGAGCTGTTTTTT.

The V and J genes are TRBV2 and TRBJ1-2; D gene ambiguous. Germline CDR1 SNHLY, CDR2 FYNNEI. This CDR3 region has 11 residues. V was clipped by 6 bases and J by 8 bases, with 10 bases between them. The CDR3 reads CASRRSPGYTF. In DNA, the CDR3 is TGTGCCAGCAGGCGGTCGCCCGGCTACACCTTC.

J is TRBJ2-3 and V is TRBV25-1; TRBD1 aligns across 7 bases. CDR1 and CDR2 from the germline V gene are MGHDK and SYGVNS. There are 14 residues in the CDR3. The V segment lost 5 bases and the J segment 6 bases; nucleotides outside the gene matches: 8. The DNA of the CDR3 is TGTGCCAGCAGTTTCCGACAGGGTCGTGATACGCAGTATTTT. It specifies CASSFRQGRDTQYF.

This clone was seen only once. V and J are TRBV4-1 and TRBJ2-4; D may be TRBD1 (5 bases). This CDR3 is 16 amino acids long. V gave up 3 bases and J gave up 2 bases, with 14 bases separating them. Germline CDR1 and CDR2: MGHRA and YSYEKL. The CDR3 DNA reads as TGCGCCAGCAGCCAGGAACCGACAGTATCCAAAAACATTCAGTACTTC. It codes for CASSQEPTVSKNIQYF.

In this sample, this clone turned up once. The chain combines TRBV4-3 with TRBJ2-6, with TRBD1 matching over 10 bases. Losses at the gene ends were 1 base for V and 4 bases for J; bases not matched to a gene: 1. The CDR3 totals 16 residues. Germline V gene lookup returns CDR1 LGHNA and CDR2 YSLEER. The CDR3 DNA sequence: TGCGCCAGCAGCCAAGGACAGGGGGCGGGGGCCAACGTCCTGACTTTC. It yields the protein CASSQGQGAGANVLTF.

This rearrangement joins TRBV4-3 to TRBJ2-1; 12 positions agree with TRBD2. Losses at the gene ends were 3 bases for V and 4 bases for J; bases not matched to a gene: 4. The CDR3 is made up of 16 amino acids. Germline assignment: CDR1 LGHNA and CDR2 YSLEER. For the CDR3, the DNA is TGCGCCAGCAGCCAGACTAGCGGGAGCTGGTACAATGAGCAGTTCTTC. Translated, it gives CASSQTSGSWYNEQFF.

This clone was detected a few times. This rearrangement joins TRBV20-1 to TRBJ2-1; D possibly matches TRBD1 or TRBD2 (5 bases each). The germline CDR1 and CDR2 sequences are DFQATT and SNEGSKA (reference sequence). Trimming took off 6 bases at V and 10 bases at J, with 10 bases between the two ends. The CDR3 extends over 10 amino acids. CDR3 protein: CSAARDEQFF. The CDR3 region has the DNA TGCAGTGCCGCAAGGGACGAGCAGTTCTTC.

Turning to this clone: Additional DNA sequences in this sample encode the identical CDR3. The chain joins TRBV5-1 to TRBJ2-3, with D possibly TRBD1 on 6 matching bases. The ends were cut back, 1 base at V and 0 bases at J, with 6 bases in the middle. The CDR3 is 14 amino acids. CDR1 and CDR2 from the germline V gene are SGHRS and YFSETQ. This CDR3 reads CASSLQGSTDTQYF. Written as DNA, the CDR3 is TGCGCCAGCAGCTTGCAGGGGAGCACAGATACGCAGTATTTT.

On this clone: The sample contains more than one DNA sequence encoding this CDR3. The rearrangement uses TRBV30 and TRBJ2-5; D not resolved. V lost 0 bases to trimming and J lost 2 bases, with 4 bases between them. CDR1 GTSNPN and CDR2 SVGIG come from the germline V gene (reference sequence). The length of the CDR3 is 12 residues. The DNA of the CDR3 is TGTGCCTGGAGTGTACGACAAGAGACCCAGTACTTC. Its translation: CAWSVRQETQYF.

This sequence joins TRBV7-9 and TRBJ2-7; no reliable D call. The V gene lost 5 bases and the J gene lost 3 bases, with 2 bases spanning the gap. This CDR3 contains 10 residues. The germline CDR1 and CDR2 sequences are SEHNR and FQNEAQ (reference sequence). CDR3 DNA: TGTGCCAGCAGCAACTACGAGCAGTACTTC. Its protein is CASSNYEQYF.

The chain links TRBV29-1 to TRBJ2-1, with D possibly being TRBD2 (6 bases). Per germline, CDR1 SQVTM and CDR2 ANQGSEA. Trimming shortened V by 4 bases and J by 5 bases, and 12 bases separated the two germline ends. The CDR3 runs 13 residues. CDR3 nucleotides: TGCAGCGTTGCGGCTAGCGTGAACAATGAGCAGTTCTTC. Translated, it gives CSVAASVNNEQFF.

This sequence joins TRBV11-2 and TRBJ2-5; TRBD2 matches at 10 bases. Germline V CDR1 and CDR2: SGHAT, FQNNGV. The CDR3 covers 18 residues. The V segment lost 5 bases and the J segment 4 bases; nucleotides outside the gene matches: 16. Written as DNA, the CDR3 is TGTGCCAGCAGCCGACCTAGCGGGGGCCTCAAAAAGGGAGAGACCCAGTACTTC. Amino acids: CASSRPSGGLKKGETQYF.

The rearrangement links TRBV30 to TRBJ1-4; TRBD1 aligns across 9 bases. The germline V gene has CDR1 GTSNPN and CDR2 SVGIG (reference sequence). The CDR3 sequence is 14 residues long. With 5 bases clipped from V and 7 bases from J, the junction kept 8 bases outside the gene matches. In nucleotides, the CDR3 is TGTGCCTGGCGAACAGGGGGCGCAGGTGAAAAACTGTTTTTT. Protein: CAWRTGGAGEKLFF.

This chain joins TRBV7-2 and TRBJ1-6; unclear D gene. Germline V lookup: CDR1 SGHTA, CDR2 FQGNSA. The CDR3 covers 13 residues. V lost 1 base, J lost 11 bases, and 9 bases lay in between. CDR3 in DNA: TGTGCCAGCAGCTTAGTTCCGGATCCACCCCTCCACTTT. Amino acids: CASSLVPDPPLHF.

The CDR3 protein is CASGLAGSGANVLTF. Here the CDR3 DNA reads TGTGCCTCAGGACTAGCGGGTTCTGGGGCCAACGTCCTGACTTTC. This chain uses TRBV30 with TRBJ2-6; 11 bases agree with TRBD2. The CDR3 totals 15 residues. J gave up 1 base and V 7 bases, and 3 bases lay outside the gene matches. The germline CDR1 and CDR2 sequences are GTSNPN and SVGIG (reference sequence).

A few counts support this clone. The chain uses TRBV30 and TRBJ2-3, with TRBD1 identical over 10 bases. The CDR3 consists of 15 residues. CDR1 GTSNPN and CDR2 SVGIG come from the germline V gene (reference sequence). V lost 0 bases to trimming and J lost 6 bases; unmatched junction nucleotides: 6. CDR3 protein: CAWSVTGGAWDTQYF. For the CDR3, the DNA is TGTGCCTGGAGTGTGACAGGGGGCGCGTGGGATACGCAGTATTTT. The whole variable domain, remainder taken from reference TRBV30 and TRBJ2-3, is SQTIHQWPATLVQPVGSPLSLECTVEGTSNPNLYWYRQAAGRGLQLLFYSVGIGQISSEVPQNLSASRPQDRQFILSSKKLLLSDSGFYLCAWSVTGGAWDTQYFGPGTRLTVL.

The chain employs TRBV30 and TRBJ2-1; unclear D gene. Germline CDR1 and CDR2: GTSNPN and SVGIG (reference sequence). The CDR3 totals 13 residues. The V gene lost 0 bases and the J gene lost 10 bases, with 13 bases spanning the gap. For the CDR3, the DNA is TGTGCCTGGAGTGTTGGGATCCTTGGGGAGCAGTTCTTC. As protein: CAWSVGILGEQFF. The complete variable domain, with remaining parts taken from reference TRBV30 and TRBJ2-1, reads SQTIHQWPATLVQPVGSPLSLECTVEGTSNPNLYWYRQAAGRGLQLLFYSVGIGQISSEVPQNLSASRPQDRQFILSSKKLLLSDSGFYLCAWSVGILGEQFFGPGTRLTVL.

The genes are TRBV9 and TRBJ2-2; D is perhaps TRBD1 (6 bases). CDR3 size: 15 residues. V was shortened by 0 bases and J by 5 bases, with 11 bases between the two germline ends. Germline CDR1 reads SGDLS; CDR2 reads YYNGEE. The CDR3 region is CASSVVTGRTGELFF. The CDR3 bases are TGTGCCAGCAGCGTAGTAACAGGGAGAACCGGGGAGCTGTTTTTT.

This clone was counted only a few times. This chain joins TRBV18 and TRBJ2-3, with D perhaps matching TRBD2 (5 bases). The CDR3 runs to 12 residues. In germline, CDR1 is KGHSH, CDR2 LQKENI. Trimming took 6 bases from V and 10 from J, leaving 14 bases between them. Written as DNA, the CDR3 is TGTGCCAGCTCTCGAGGGAGCGAGGCGCAGTATTTT. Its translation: CASSRGSEAQYF.

CDR3 nucleotide sequence: TGCAGCGCCATGAAGGCGGGGAGGGACGAGCAGTACTTC. Translation: CSAMKAGRDEQYF. V gene TRBV29-1 combines with J gene TRBJ2-7; 7 bases match TRBD2. The CDR3 extends over 13 amino acids. Trimming at V came to 7 bases and at J to 5 bases, leaving 11 bases not matched to a gene. CDR1 SQVTM and CDR2 ANQGSEA come from the germline V gene.

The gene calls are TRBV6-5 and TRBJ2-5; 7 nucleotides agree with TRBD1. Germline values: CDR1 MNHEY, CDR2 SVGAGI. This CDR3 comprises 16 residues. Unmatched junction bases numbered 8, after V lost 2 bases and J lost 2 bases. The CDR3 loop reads CASSYTKRDRQETQYF. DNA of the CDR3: TGTGCCAGCAGTTACACCAAACGGGACAGACAAGAGACCCAGTACTTC.

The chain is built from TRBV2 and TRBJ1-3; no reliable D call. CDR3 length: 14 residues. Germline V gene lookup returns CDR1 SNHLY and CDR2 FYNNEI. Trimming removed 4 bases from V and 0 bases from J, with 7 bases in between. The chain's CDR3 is CASSGGFSGNTIYF. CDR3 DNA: TGTGCCAGCAGTGGGGGATTCTCTGGAAACACCATATATTTT. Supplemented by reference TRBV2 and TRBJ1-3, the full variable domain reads EPEVTQTPSHQVTQMGQEVILRCVPISNHLYFYWYRQILGQKVEFLVSFYNNEISEKSEIFDDQFSVERPDGSNFTLKIRSTKLEDSAMYFCASSGGFSGNTIYFGEGSWLTVV.

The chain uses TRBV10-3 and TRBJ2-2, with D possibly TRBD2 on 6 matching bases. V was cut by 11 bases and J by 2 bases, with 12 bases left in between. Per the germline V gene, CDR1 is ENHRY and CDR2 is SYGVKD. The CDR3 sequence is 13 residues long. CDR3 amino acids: CASGLSNTGELFF. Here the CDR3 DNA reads TGTGCCTCCGGACTATCCAACACCGGGGAGCTGTTTTTT.

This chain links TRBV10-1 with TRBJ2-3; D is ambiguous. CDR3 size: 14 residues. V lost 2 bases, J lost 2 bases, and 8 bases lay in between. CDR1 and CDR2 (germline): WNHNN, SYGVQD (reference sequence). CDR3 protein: CASSERPSTDTQYF. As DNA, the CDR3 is TGCGCCAGCAGTGAGAGGCCCTCCACAGATACGCAGTATTTT.

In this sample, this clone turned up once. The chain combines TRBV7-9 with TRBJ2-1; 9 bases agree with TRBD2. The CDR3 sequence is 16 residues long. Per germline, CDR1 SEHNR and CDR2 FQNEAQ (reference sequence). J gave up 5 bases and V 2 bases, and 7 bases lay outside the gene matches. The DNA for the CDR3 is TGTGCCAGCAGCTTACATGGTAGCGGGGGAAACAATGAGCAGTTCTTC. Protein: CASSLHGSGGNNEQFF. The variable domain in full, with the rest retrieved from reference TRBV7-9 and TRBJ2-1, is DTGVSQNPRHKITKRGQNVTFRCDPISEHNRLYWYRQTLGQGPEFLTYFQNEAQLEKSRLLSDRFSAERPKGSFSTLEIQRTEQGDSAMYLCASSLHGSGGNNEQFFGPGTRLTVL.

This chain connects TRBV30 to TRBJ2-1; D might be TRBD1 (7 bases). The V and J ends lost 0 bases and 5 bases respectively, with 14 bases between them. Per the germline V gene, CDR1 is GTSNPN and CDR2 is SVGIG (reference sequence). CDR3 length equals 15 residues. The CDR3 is CAWSVGGTVHNEQFF. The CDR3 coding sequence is TGTGCCTGGAGTGTAGGAGGGACAGTTCACAATGAGCAGTTCTTC.